A single sample gave rise to the 6 T cell receptor beta chains below, sequenced in a study of control samples from healthy donors and cancer patients. Sequenced by immunoSEQ multiplex PCR; TCRdb stores in-frame clones only, minus some. The sample has roughly 84,000 clones; 91% are singletons. Sequenced input: blood. The receptors originated from a man aged 50 to 59 in good health.

This clone has more than one count but fewer than ten. The rearrangement links TRBV6-6 to TRBJ1-3, with D uncertain. V lost 2 bases and J 7 bases, leaving 12 bases between the germline ends. CDR3 length equals 14 residues. Germline values: CDR1 MNHNY, CDR2 SVGAGI (reference sequence). The CDR3 nucleotides read TGTGCCAGCAGTTACGTGGGTGTCGGGAACACCATATATTTT. As protein: CASSYVGVGNTIYF.

This chain joins TRBV19 and TRBJ2-4; D tentatively reads TRBD1 or TRBD2 (5 bases each). V was pared by 9 bases and J by 4 bases, with 16 bases between. The CDR3 is 14 residues long. From germline, CDR1 is LNHDA and CDR2 SQIVND (reference sequence). The CDR3 DNA reads as TGTGCCAGGTTACCGGGACCGCGGAAAAACATTCAGTACTTC. Encoded protein: CARLPGPRKNIQYF. Using reference TRBV19 and TRBJ2-4 for the parts outside the CDR3, the full variable domain is DGGITQSPKYLFRKEGQNVTLSCEQNLNHDAMYWYRQDPGQGLRLIYYSQIVNDFQKGDIAEGYSVSREKKESFPLTVTSAQKNPTAFYLCARLPGPRKNIQYFGAGTRLSVL.

This chain connects TRBV5-1 to TRBJ2-5; 14 bases are shared with TRBD2. V was clipped by 2 bases and J by 4 bases; unmatched bases: 10. CDR3 size: 18 residues. Germline lookup yields CDR1 SGHRS and CDR2 YFSETQ. The CDR3 loop is CASSFQTSGGALTETQYF. CDR3 in DNA: TGCGCCAGCAGCTTCCAGACTAGCGGGGGGGCACTTACAGAGACCCAGTACTTC.

As for this clone: Other nucleotide sequences in the sample specify the same CDR3. V usage is TRBV19 and J usage is TRBJ1-1; 7 bases are a match to TRBD1. CDR3 length: 15 residues. Per germline, CDR1 LNHDA and CDR2 SQIVND (reference sequence). J lost 0 bases, V lost 1 base, and 2 bases had no gene match. The chain's CDR3 is CASSIGTGMNTEAFF. The CDR3, as DNA: TGTGCCAGTAGTATAGGGACAGGTATGAACACTGAAGCTTTCTTT.

The rearrangement links TRBV6-5 to TRBJ2-7, with 7 bases fitting TRBD1. The CDR3 contains 15 residues. Germline-derived CDR1 and CDR2 are MNHEY and SVGAGI. The trim removed 5 bases at V and 2 bases at J, leaving 9 bases unmatched. For the CDR3, the DNA is TGTGCCAGCAGTCCCGATCGGACAGGTACCTACGAGCAGTACTTC. It translates to CASSPDRTGTYEQYF.

The rearrangement links TRBV6-2 or TRBV6-3 to TRBJ1-5, with no clear D. The CDR3 extends over 14 amino acids. The V and J ends lost 4 bases and 0 bases respectively, with 7 bases between them. Germline CDR1 reads MNHEY; CDR2 reads SVGEGT. The CDR3 DNA follows: TGTGCCAGCAGTTTTGTCGATAGCAATCAGCCCCAGCATTTT. It yields the protein CASSFVDSNQPQHF.